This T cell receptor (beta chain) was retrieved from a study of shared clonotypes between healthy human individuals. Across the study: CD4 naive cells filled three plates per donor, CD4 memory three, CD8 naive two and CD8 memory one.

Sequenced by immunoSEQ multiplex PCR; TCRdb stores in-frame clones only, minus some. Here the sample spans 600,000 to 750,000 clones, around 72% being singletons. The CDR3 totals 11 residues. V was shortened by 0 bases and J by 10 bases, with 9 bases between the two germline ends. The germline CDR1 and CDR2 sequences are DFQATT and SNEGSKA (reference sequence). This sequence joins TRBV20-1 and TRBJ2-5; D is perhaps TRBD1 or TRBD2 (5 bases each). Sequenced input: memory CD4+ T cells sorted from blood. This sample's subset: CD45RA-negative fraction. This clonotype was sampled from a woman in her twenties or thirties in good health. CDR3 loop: CSARDGAGQYF. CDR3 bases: TGCAGTGCTAGAGATGGGGCGGGCCAGTACTTC.